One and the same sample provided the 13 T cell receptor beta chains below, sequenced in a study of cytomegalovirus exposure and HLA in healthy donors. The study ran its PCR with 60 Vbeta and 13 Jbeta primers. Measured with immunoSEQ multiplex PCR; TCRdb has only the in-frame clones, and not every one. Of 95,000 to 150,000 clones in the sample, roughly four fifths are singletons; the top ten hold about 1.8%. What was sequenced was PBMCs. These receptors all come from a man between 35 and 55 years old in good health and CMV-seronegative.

The CDR3: CASSLGTGIYEQYF. The CDR3 DNA reads as TGTGCCAGCAGTTTAGGGACAGGGATCTACGAGCAGTACTTC. The chain links TRBV27 to TRBJ2-7; 9 nucleotides align to TRBD1. V was pared by 2 bases and J by 3 bases, with 2 bases of the junction left unmatched. CDR3 length: 14 amino acids. Germline loops: CDR1 MNHEY, CDR2 SMNVEV (reference sequence).

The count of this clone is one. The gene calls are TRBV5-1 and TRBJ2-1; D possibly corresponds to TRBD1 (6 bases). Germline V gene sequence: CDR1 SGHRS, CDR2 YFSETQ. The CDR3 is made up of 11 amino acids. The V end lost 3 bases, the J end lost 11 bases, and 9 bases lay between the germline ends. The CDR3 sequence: CASSSGQQQFF. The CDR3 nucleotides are TGCGCCAGCAGCTCCGGACAGCAGCAGTTCTTC.

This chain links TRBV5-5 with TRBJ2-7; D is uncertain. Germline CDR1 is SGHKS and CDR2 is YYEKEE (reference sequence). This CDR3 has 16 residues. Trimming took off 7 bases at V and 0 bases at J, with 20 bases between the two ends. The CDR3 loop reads CASVLSLSQRSYEQYF. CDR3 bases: TGTGCCAGCGTCCTTAGTCTAAGCCAGCGCTCCTACGAGCAGTACTTC. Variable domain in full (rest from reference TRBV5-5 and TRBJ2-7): DAGVTQSPTHLIKTRGQQVTLRCSPISGHKSVSWYQQVLGQGPQFIFQYYEKEERGRGNFPDRFSARQFPNYSSELNVNALLLGDSALYLCASVLSLSQRSYEQYFGPGTRLTVT.

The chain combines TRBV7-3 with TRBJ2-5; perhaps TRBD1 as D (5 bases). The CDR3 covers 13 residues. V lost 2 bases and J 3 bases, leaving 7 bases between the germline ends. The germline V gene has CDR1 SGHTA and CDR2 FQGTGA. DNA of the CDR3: TGTGCCAGCAGCTTATCCAGGGAAGAGACCCAGTACTTC. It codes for CASSLSREETQYF.

This chain's CDR3 is CASSSPGLASDTQYF. Written as DNA, the CDR3 is TGTGCCAGCAGCTCGCCGGGACTAGCGTCGGATACGCAGTATTTT. The V call is TRBV7-9, the J call TRBJ2-3, with 10 bases aligning to TRBD2. The germline V gene has CDR1 SEHNR and CDR2 FQNEAQ (reference sequence). V lost 4 bases and J lost 6; bases outside the gene matches: 7. This CDR3 region has 15 residues.

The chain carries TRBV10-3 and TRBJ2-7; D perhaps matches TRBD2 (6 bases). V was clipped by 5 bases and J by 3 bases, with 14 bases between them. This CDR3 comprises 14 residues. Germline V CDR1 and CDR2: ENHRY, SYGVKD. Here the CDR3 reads CAISKLAQVYEQYF. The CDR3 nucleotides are TGTGCCATCAGTAAGCTAGCGCAAGTCTACGAGCAGTACTTC.

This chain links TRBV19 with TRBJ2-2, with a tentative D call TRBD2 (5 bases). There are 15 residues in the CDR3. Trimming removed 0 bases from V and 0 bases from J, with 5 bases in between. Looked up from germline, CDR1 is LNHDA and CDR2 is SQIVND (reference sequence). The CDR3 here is CASSIEGANTGELFF. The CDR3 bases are TGTGCCAGTAGTATAGAGGGAGCGAACACCGGGGAGCTGTTTTTT.

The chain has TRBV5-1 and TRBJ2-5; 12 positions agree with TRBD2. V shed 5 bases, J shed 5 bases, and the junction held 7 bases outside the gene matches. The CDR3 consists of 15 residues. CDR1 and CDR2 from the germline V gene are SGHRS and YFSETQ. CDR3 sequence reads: CASRLAGGPEETQYF. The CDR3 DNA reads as TGCGCCAGCAGGCTAGCGGGAGGGCCTGAGGAGACCCAGTACTTC.

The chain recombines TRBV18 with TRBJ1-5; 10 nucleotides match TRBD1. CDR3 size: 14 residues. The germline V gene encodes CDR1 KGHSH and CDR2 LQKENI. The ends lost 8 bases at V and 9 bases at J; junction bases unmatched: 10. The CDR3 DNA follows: TGTGCCAGCGGAAGGGGACAGGGGTTGTTGCCCCAGCATTTT. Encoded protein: CASGRGQGLLPQHF. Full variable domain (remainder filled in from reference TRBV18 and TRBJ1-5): NAGVMQNPRHLVRRRGQEARLRCSPMKGHSHVYWYRQLPEEGLKFMVYLQKENIIDESGMPKERFSAEFPKEGPSILRIQQVVRGDSAAYFCASGRGQGLLPQHFGDGTRLSIL.

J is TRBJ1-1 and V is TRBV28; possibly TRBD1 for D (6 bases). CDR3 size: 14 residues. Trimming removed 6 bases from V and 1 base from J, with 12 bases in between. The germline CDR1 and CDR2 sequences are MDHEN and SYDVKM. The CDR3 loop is CASSRPDRNTEAFF. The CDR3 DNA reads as TGTGCCAGCAGCCGACCGGACAGGAACACTGAAGCTTTCTTT.

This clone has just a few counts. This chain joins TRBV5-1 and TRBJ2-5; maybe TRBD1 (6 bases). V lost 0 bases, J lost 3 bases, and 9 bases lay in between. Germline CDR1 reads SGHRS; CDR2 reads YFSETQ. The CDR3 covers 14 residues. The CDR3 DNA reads TGCGCCAGCAGCTTGGCCGACAGGAAAGAGACCCAGTACTTC. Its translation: CASSLADRKETQYF.

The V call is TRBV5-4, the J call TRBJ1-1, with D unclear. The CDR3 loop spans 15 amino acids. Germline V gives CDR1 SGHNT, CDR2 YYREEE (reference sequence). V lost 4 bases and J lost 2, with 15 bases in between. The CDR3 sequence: CASSGAGRLNTEAFF. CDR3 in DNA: TGTGCCAGCAGCGGCGCGGGCAGGCTCAACACTGAAGCTTTCTTT.

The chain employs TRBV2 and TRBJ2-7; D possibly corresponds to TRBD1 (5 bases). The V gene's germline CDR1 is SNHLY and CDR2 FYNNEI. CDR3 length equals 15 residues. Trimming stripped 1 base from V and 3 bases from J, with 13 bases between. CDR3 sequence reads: CASSEGGQGDYEQYF. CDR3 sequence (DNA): TGTGCCAGCAGTGAAGGGGGCCAGGGTGACTACGAGCAGTACTTC.